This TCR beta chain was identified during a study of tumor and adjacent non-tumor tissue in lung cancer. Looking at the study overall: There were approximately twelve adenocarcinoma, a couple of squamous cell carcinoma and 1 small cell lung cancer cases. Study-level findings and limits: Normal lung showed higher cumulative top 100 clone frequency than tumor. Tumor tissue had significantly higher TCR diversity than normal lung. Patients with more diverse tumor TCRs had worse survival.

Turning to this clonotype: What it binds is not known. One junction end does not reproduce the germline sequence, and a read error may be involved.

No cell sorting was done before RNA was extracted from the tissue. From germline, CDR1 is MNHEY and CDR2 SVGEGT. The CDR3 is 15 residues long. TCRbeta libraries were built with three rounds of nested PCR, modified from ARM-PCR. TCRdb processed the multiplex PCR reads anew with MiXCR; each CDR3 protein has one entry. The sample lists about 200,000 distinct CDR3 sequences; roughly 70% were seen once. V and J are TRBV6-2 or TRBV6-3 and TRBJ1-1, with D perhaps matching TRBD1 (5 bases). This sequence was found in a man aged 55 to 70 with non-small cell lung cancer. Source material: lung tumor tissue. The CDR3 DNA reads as TGTGCCAGCGGTAAGGGAGTCGGGGGTAGCGCTGAATCTTTCTTT. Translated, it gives CASGKGVGGSAESFF.